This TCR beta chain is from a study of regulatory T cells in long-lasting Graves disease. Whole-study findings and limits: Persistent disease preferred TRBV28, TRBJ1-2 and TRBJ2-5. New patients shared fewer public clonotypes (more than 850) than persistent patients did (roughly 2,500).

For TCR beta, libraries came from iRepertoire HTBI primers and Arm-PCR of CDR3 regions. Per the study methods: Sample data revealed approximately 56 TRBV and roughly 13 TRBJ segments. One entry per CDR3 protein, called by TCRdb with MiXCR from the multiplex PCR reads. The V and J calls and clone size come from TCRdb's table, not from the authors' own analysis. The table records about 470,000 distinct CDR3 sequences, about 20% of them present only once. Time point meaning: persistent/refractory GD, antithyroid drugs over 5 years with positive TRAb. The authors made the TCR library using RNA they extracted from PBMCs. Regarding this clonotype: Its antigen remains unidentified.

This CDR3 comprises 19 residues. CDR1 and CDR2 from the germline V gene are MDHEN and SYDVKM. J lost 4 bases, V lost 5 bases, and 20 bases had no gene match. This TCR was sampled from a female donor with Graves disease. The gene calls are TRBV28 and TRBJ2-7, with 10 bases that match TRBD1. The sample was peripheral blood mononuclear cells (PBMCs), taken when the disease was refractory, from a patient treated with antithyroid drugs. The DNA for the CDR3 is TGTGCCAGCAGTCTCGTAACCTCGGGGACAGGGGAAATCGGTTACGAGCAGTACTTC. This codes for CASSLVTSGTGEIGYEQYF.